The sequence of this T cell receptor (beta chain) was determined in a study of blood T cell repertoires in COVID-19. Study context: The United States, Italy and Spain were the sources of the acute and convalescent COVID-19 samples.

V lost 9 bases, J lost 3 bases, and 17 bases stayed unmatched. The CDR3 is made up of 17 amino acids. CDR1 MNHEY and CDR2 SMNVEV come from the germline V gene (reference sequence). Under the authors' procedure: Amplification with reference gene primers provided the estimates of nucleated cell counts. Assay used: immunoSEQ multiplex PCR; TCRdb lists only in-frame clones, some missing. D and trimming come from the DNA, and the V and J calls and clone size come from that table. The sample records about 190,000 clones, around four fifths being singletons. The sample consisted of peripheral blood. This TCR came from a man aged 50 to 59 with active or convalescent COVID-19. The V gene is TRBV27, the J gene TRBJ2-4; 7 nucleotides line up with TRBD2. The CDR3: CASNAGLKRFGKNIQYF. For the CDR3, the DNA is TGTGCCAGTAACGCGGGACTAAAGAGGTTCGGCAAAAACATTCAGTACTTC.